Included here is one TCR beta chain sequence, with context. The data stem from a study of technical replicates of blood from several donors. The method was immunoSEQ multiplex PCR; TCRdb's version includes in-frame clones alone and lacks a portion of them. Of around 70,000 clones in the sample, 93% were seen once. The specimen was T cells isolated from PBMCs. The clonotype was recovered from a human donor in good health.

CDR3 protein: CASRTPGQGKQETQYF. The CDR3 DNA sequence: TGTGCCAGCAGAACTCCAGGACAGGGAAAACAAGAGACCCAGTACTTC. The chain employs TRBV11-2 and TRBJ2-5; 8 bases line up with TRBD1. V lost 6 bases and J lost 2; bases outside the gene matches: 11. CDR1 is SGHAT and CDR2 is FQNNGV in the germline V gene. This CDR3 comprises 16 residues. The complete variable domain, with remaining parts taken from reference TRBV11-2 and TRBJ2-5, reads EAGVAQSPRYKIIEKRQSVAFWCNPISGHATLYWYQQILGQGPKLLIQFQNNGVVDDSQLPKDRFSAERLKGVDSTLKIQPAKLEDSAVYLCASRTPGQGKQETQYFGPGTRLLVL.